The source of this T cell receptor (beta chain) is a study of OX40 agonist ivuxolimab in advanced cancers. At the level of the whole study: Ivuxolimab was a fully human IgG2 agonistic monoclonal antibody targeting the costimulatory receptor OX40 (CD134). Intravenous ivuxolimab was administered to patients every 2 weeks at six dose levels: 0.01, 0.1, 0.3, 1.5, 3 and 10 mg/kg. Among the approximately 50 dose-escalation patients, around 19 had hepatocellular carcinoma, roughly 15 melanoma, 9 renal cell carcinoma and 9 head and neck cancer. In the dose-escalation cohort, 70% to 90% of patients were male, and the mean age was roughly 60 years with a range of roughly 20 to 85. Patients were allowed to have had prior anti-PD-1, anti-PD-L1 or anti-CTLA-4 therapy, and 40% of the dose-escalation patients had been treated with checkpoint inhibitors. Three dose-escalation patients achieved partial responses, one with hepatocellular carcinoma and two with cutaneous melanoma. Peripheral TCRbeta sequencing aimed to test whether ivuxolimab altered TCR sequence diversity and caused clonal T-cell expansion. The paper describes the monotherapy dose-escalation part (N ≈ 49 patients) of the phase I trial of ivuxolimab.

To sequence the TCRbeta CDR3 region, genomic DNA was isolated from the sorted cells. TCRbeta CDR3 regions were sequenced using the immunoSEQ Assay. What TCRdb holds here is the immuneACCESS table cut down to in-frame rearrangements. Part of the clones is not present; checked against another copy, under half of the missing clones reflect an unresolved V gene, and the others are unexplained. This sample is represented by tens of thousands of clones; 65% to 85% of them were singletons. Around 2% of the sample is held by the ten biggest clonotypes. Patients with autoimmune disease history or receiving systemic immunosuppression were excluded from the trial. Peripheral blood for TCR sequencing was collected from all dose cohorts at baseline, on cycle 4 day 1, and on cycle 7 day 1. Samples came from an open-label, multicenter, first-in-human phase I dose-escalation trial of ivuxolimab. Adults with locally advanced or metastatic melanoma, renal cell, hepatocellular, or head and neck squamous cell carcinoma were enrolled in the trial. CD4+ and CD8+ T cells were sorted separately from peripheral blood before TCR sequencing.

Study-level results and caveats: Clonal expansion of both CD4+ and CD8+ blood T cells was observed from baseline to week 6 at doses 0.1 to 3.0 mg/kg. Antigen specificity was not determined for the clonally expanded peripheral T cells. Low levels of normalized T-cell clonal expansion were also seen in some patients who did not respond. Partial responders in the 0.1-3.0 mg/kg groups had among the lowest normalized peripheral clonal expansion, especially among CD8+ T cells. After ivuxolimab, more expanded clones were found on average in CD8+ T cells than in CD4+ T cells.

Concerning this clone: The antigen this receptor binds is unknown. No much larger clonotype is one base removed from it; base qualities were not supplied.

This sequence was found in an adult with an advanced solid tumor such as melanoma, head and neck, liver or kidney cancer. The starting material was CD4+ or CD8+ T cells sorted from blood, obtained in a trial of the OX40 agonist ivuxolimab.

The DNA is TGTGCCAGCAGCTTCAGGGCCGAGCAGTACTTC. It translates to CASSFRAEQYF. The chain is made from TRBV7-9 and TRBJ2-7, with TRBD1 perhaps the D gene, on 5 matching bases. V loses 3 bases of germline sequence and J loses 6 bases, and the interval between the two ends is 6 bases. CDR1 and CDR2, per the germline V gene (reference sequence), are SEHNR and FQNEAQ. The CDR3 spans 11 residues, from the cysteine through the phenylalanine. The kept DNA is CDR3 alone, 33 bases in frame from the first base.